The table lists the clone carrying this TCR beta chain with a count of one. As yet, its antigen is unknown. CDR3 size: 13 residues. From germline, CDR1 is MNHEY and CDR2 SVGAGI. The V gene lost 2 bases and the J gene lost 3 bases, with 8 bases spanning the gap. PCR involved 60 Vbeta and 13 Jbeta primers. Sequencing used immunoSEQ multiplex PCR; TCRdb keeps in-frame clones, though not all of them. The repertoire holds 200,000 to 250,000 clones, with under 85% as singletons. Donors were nominally healthy when sampled, though unrecorded immune exposures were likely. These data are taken from a study of cytomegalovirus exposure and HLA in healthy donors. At the level of the study: Drawn from HLA-typed donors, approximately 85 million unique TCRs were held in an early data release.

Study-wide results and caveats: Most CMV-associated TCR beta chains appeared HLA-restricted in a later analysis.

This clonotype was obtained from a woman in her forties or fifties in good health and CMV-seropositive. This chain connects TRBV6-5 to TRBJ2-7, with D maybe TRBD2 (5 bases). The sample comprised PBMCs. This chain's CDR3 is CASSYVGDYEQYF. In DNA form, the CDR3 reads TGTGCCAGCAGTTACGTCGGGGACTACGAGCAGTACTTC.